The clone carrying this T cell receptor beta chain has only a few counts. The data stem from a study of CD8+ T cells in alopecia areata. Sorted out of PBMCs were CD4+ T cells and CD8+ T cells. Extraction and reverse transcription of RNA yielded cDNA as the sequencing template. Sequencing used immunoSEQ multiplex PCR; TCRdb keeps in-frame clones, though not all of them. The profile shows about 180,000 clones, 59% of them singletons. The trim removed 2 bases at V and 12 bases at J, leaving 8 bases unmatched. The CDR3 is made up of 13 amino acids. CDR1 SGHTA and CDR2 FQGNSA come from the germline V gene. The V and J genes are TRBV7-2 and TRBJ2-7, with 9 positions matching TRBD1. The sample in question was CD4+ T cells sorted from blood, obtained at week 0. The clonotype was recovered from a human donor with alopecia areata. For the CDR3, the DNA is TGTGCCAGCAGCTTACCGGGACAGGGTATCTGGTACTTC. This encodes CASSLPGQGIWYF. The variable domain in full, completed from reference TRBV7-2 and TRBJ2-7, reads GAGVSQSPSNKVTEKGKDVELRCDPISGHTALYWYRQSLGQGLEFLIYFQGNSAPDKSGLPSDRFSAERTGGSVSTLTIQRTQQEDSAVYLCASSLPGQGIWYFGPGTRLTVT.